What follows are 8 T cell receptor beta chains derived from one specimen sequenced in a study of CD8+CD57+ T cells in acquired aplastic anemia. Using genomic DNA as the template, TCR beta VDJ and CDR3 profiling was carried out. A single record per CDR3 protein comes from TCRdb applying MiXCR to the reads. The sample includes about 160,000 distinct CDR3 sequences, 40% to 60% seen only once; the top ten take 25% to 35%. Sequencing involved patients with CD8+CD57+ cell expansion previously shown by flow cytometry. What was sequenced was sorted CD4+, CD8+, or CD8+CD57+ T cells (not recorded which) from PBMCs. Receptor source: a human donor with aplastic anemia.

The CDR3 here is CASSLGLARGYTF. The CDR3 region has the DNA TGTGCCAGCAGCTTGGGTTTGGCTCGTGGCTACACCTTC. This chain connects TRBV7-8 to TRBJ1-2; D unclear. This CDR3 comprises 13 residues. V was clipped by 3 bases and J by 7 bases, with 12 bases between them. The germline V gene encodes CDR1 SGHVS and CDR2 FQNEAQ. Using reference TRBV7-8 and TRBJ1-2 for the parts outside the CDR3, the full variable domain is GAGVSQSPRYKVAKRGQDVALRCDPISGHVSLFWYQQALGQGPEFLTYFQNEAQLDKSGLPSDRFFAERPEGSVSTLKIQRTQQEDSAVYLCASSLGLARGYTFGSGTRLTVV.

V and J are TRBV12-3 or TRBV12-4 and TRBJ1-2, with 7 bases matching TRBD1. The ends lost 6 bases at V and 8 bases at J; junction bases unmatched: 9. The CDR3 length is 13 residues. The CDR3 DNA reads as TGTGCCAGCAGCACATCGACAGGGAAGGGCTACACCTTC. Amino acids: CASSTSTGKGYTF.

Points on this clonotype: A much bigger clone sits one base away, suggesting this may be a read error. The rearrangement joins TRBV5-1 to TRBJ2-3, with D uncertain. This CDR3 region has 16 residues. CDR1 and CDR2 (germline): SGHRS, YFSETQ. CDR3 nucleotides: TGCGCCAGCAACTTGTATGCGGCAGGCAGCACAGATACGCAGTATTTT. Translated, it gives CASNLYAAGSTDTQYF.

Remarks on this clonotype: A read error may be the cause here, since a much bigger clone is one base away. The rearrangement joins TRBV20-1 to TRBJ2-4, with 8 bases identical to TRBD1. Germline V gene data show CDR1 as DFQATT and CDR2 as SNEGSKA (reference sequence). This CDR3 has 15 amino acids. This CDR3 reads CSANSQGETKNTQYF. Here the CDR3 DNA reads TGCAGTGCAAACTCACAGGGGGAGACCAAAAACACTCAGTACTTC.

This clonotype was found many times. V usage is TRBV5-6 and J usage is TRBJ2-1; D possibly corresponds to TRBD2 (5 bases). Germline CDR1 is SGHDT and CDR2 is YYEEEE. V gave up 3 bases and J gave up 4 bases, with 14 bases separating them. The CDR3 covers 15 residues. The CDR3 DNA sequence: TGTGCCAGCAGCTCCGAGCGGACCCTATACAATGAGCAGTTCTTC. It is translated as CASSSERTLYNEQFF.

CDR3 DNA sequence: TGTGCCAGTAGTATAGTTCAGGGGCACACTGAAGCTTTCTTT. It specifies CASSIVQGHTEAFF. The J gene is TRBJ1-1, the V gene TRBV19, with D possibly matching TRBD1 (6 bases). Trimming took off 1 base at V and 3 bases at J, with 9 bases between the two ends. Per the germline V gene, CDR1 is LNHDA and CDR2 is SQIVND (reference sequence). CDR3 size: 14 residues.

The chain links TRBV6-1 to TRBJ1-4; the D gene is possibly TRBD1 (5 bases). The germline V and J ends were trimmed by 1 base and 6 bases, with 12 bases remaining between them. This CDR3 has 15 amino acids. CDR1 and CDR2 (germline): MNHNS, SASEGT. The CDR3 DNA follows: TGTGCCAGCAGTGAAGTAAGGGGTTGGGATGAAAAACTGTTTTTT. Amino acid sequence: CASSEVRGWDEKLFF.

This clonotype appeared many times. The CDR3 loop is CASSYGEWGTEAFF. CDR3 DNA: TGTGCCAGCAGTTACGGGGAATGGGGCACTGAAGCTTTCTTT. V and J are TRBV6-5 and TRBJ1-1; D unresolved. The CDR3 consists of 14 residues. Trimming removed 2 bases from V and 4 bases from J, with 11 bases in between. Germline loops: CDR1 MNHEY, CDR2 SVGAGI.